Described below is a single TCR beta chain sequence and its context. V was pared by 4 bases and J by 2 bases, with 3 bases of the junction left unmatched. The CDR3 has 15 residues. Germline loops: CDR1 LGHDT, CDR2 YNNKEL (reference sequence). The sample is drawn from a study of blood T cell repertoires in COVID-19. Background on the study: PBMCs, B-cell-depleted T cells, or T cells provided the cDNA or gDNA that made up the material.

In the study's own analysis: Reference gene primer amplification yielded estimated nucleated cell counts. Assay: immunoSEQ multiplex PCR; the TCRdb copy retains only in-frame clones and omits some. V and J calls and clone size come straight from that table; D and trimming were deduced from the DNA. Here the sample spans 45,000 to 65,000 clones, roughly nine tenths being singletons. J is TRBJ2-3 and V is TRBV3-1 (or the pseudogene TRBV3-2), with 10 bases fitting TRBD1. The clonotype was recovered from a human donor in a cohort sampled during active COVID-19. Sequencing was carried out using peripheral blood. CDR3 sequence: CASSRGQGDTDTQYF. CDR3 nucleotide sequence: TGTGCCAGCAGCCGAGGACAGGGGGACACAGATACGCAGTATTTT.